These 6 T cell receptor beta chains were sequenced from one sample in a study of OX40 agonist ivuxolimab in advanced cancers. The library was produced with the immunoSEQ multiplex PCR assay. This immuneACCESS table, as held by TCRdb, lists in-frame sequences with V and J called but not all clones. Of the missing ones, under half trace to an unresolved V gene in checked studies; the others have no known cause. This sample gives over 14,000 clones in total; about 90% of them show up just once. The ten biggest clones cover about 23% of the sample. The input for sequencing was CD4+ or CD8+ T cells sorted from blood, taken in a trial of the OX40 agonist ivuxolimab. The origin of the receptors is an adult with an advanced solid tumor such as melanoma, head and neck, liver or kidney cancer.

This chain links TRBV27 with TRBJ2-5, with TRBD2 matching 8 bases. The germline CDR1 and CDR2 sequences are MNHEY and SMNVEV (reference sequence). There are 14 residues in the CDR3. The J segment lost 5 bases and the V segment lost 2 bases, leaving 4 bases of the junction unmatched. CDR3 region: CASSLDSGGETQYF. CDR3 DNA: TGTGCCAGCAGTTTAGACTCGGGGGGGGAGACCCAGTACTTC.

V and J are TRBV28 and TRBJ2-6, with 9 bases identical to TRBD2. The J segment lost 2 bases and the V segment lost 6 bases, leaving 14 bases of the junction unmatched. The V gene's germline CDR1 is MDHEN and CDR2 SYDVKM. The CDR3 is 19 residues long. The CDR3 spells CASRPSGTMGDTGANVLTF. As DNA, the CDR3 is TGTGCCAGCAGGCCTAGCGGGACCATGGGCGATACTGGGGCCAACGTCCTGACTTTC.

V gene TRBV14 combines with J gene TRBJ2-7, with 8 bases lining up with TRBD2. V was pared by 1 base and J by 3 bases, with 8 bases of the junction left unmatched. This CDR3 is 16 amino acids long. From germline, CDR1 is SGHDN and CDR2 FVKESK. DNA for the CDR3: TGTGCCAGCAGCCAAGCAACTAGCGGAGTTGTCTACGAGCAGTACTTC. Translation: CASSQATSGVVYEQYF. The whole variable domain, remainder taken from reference TRBV14 and TRBJ2-7, is EAGVTQFPSHSVIEKGQTVTLRCDPISGHDNLYWYRRVMGKEIKFLLHFVKESKQDESGMPNNRFLAERTGGTYSTLKVQPAELEDSGVYFCASSQATSGVVYEQYFGPGTRLTVT.

V is TRBV29-1 and J is TRBJ2-5, with 10 bases that match TRBD2. Germline CDR1 and CDR2: SQVTM and ANQGSEA. CDR3 length equals 16 residues. V dropped 5 bases and J dropped 5; count of bases not matched to a gene: 14. As DNA, the CDR3 is TGCAGCGTTTCGCCGCCTAGCGGGAGAAAGATGGAGACCCAGTACTTC. This codes for CSVSPPSGRKMETQYF.

V gene TRBV6-4 combines with J gene TRBJ1-1, with D possibly TRBD1 on 5 matching bases. The germline V gene has CDR1 MRHNA and CDR2 SNTAGT. V lost 2 bases to trimming and J lost 1 base, with 8 bases between them. This CDR3 is 14 amino acids long. The CDR3 spells CASSDRGENTEAFF. CDR3 DNA sequence: TGTGCCAGCAGTGACAGGGGTGAGAACACTGAAGCTTTCTTT.

This clone was detected once. The chain recombines TRBV2 with TRBJ2-7, with 7 bases fitting TRBD1. J lost 3 bases, V lost 5 bases, and 7 bases had no gene match. The CDR3 sequence is 14 residues long. Per the germline V gene, CDR1 is SNHLY and CDR2 is FYNNEI. CDR3 bases: TGTGCCAGCAGTCCCGGGACAGACTACTACGAGCAGTACTTC. This gives the protein CASSPGTDYYEQYF.